This entry describes one T cell receptor beta chain. This entry comes from a study of technical replicates of blood from a few donors. Repertoires were generated with immunoSEQ multiplex PCR, while TCRdb's copy carries only in-frame clones and drops some. The sample includes over 80,000 clones, around 96% of them seen just once. The CDR3 is 15 amino acids. Germline V gene data show CDR1 as SNHLY and CDR2 as FYNNEI. V trimming: 7 bases; J trimming: 7 bases; junction bases outside the gene matches: 9. The chain uses TRBV2 and TRBJ2-2; the match to TRBD2 covers 10 bases. Sequencing was done on a sample of T cells isolated from PBMCs. The sequence came from a human donor in good health. CDR3 residues: CASKGLAGEIGELFF. Written as DNA, the CDR3 is TGTGCCAGCAAAGGGCTAGCGGGAGAGATCGGGGAGCTGTTTTTT.